The 17 T cell receptor beta chains presented below share a single source sample, sequenced in a study of blood T cells in healthy people across ages. Together with a sample-barcoded 5' primer, a J-beta primer mix was included in a second PCR lasting about 7 to 12 cycles. MiXCR, applied by TCRdb to the 5' RACE reads, yields one record per CDR3 protein. In the table there are approximately 730,000 distinct CDR3 sequences, 40% to 45% of which are singletons. Specimen: blood. The source is a woman between 55 and 75 years old in good health.

This clonotype was seen a handful of times. The chain couples TRBV11-3 to TRBJ2-1; D call uncertain. V was trimmed by 7 bases and J by 0 bases, leaving 7 bases between them. The CDR3 loop spans 13 amino acids. CDR1 is SGHNT and CDR2 is YENEEA in the germline V gene. The CDR3 spells CASTRSSYNEQFF. The CDR3 DNA reads TGTGCCAGCACCCGAAGCTCCTACAATGAGCAGTTCTTC.

J is TRBJ2-1 and V is TRBV6-1; 7 bases are shared with TRBD2. Germline assignment: CDR1 MNHNS and CDR2 SASEGT. CDR3 length equals 15 residues. J gave up 6 bases and V 3 bases, and 8 bases lay outside the gene matches. The CDR3 loop reads CASSDEWGRGNEQFF. CDR3 bases: TGTGCCAGCAGTGACGAGTGGGGGAGGGGCAATGAGCAGTTCTTC.

The CDR3 loop reads CASSSSVGTGAYEQYF. The CDR3 DNA follows: TGTGCCAGCAGCTCCTCTGTTGGGACAGGGGCCTACGAGCAGTACTTC. The V gene is TRBV9, the J gene TRBJ2-7, with 10 bases identical to TRBD1. CDR1 SGDLS and CDR2 YYNGEE come from the germline V gene. V lost 4 bases and J lost 2; bases outside the gene matches: 9. This CDR3 comprises 16 residues.

The chain links TRBV5-1 to TRBJ2-2, with no clear D. Looked up from germline, CDR1 is SGHRS and CDR2 is YFSETQ. The length of the CDR3 is 15 residues. V lost 0 bases and J lost 1, with 7 bases in between. In DNA form, the CDR3 reads TGCGCCAGCAGCTTGGAGCCTCTGAACACCGGGGAGCTGTTTTTT. Amino acid sequence: CASSLEPLNTGELFF.

A note on this clonotype: Its ends do not fully match the called genes, so a read error is possible. The chain joins TRBV20-1 to TRBJ2-1; TRBD1 matches at 9 bases. This CDR3 is built from 15 residues. CDR1 DFQATT and CDR2 SNEGSKA come from the germline V gene (reference sequence). CDR3 in amino acids: CSARDGQGHYSEQFF. The CDR3, as DNA: TGCAGTGCTAGAGATGGACAGGGGCATTACAGTGAGCAGTTCTTC.

The V gene is TRBV7-6, the J gene TRBJ2-5, with D perhaps matching TRBD1 (6 bases). The J call may be wrong; the DNA end is better matched by TRBJ2-7. Germline-derived CDR1 and CDR2 are SGHVS and FNYEAQ. CDR3 size: 13 residues. CDR3 nucleotide sequence: TGTGCCAGCAGCACAGGGCCAGGGAACGAGCAGTACTTC. As protein: CASSTGPGNEQYF.

This clonotype was seen at least ten times. The chain recombines TRBV12-3 or TRBV12-4 with TRBJ1-2; TRBD1 is a possible D gene (5 bases). The germline V and J ends were trimmed by 5 bases and 7 bases, with 14 bases remaining between them. The CDR3 length is 13 residues. The CDR3 is CASSPSGARGYTF. CDR3 in DNA: TGTGCCAGCAGTCCGTCCGGGGCGCGTGGCTACACCTTC.

The chain combines TRBV6-1 with TRBJ1-4; D gene unclear. CDR3 length: 14 amino acids. Deletions cut 6 bases from V and 0 bases from J, with 8 bases between. In germline, CDR1 is MNHNS, CDR2 SASEGT. In nucleotides, the CDR3 is TGTGCCAGCAGAAGGGAAGCAACTAATGAAAAACTGTTTTTT. It yields the protein CASRREATNEKLFF.

J is TRBJ2-7 and V is TRBV7-2, with D uncertain. The J call could be wrong; TRBJ2-5 is a better fit for the DNA end. This CDR3 has 13 residues. In germline, CDR1 is SGHTA, CDR2 FQGNSA. The CDR3 region is CASSVWVGETQYF. The CDR3 DNA reads as TGTGCCAGCAGCGTTTGGGTTGGAGAGACCCAGTACTTC.

This clonotype appeared many times. The chain couples TRBV25-1 to TRBJ2-7; either TRBD1 or TRBD2 may fit D (5 bases each). The germline CDR1 and CDR2 sequences are MGHDK and SYGVNS. The CDR3 covers 13 residues. The V and J ends lost 3 bases and 6 bases respectively, with 12 bases between them. CDR3 residues: CASSDGLGGEQYF. For the CDR3, the DNA is TGTGCCAGCAGTGACGGCCTTGGGGGCGAGCAGTACTTC.

The V gene is TRBV15, the J gene TRBJ1-3; TRBD1 is a possible D gene (5 bases). V lost 0 bases, J lost 2 bases, and 8 bases lay in between. The CDR3 has 15 amino acids. The germline gives CDR1 LNHNV, CDR2 YYDKDF (reference sequence). The CDR3 protein is CATSRDQGAGNTIYF. CDR3 DNA sequence: TGTGCCACCAGCAGAGATCAAGGGGCTGGAAACACCATATATTTT.

This chain links TRBV29-1 with TRBJ2-3; TRBD2 matches at 9 bases. The CDR3 is 15 residues long. Unmatched junction bases numbered 10, after V lost 4 bases and J lost 5 bases. Germline CDR1 SQVTM, CDR2 ANQGSEA. CDR3 protein: CSVGGVSGGGDTQYF. In DNA, the CDR3 is TGCAGCGTTGGGGGGGTTAGCGGGGGTGGAGATACGCAGTATTTT.

The chain is built from TRBV7-6 and TRBJ1-1; no clear D gene. Per the germline V gene, CDR1 is SGHVS and CDR2 is FNYEAQ. Trimming left V 0 bases short and J 4 bases short, with 15 bases between. This CDR3 spans 16 amino acids. CDR3 region: CASSLAGPNRVTEAFF. The DNA for the CDR3 is TGTGCCAGCAGCTTAGCTGGACCGAACCGAGTCACTGAAGCTTTCTTT. The whole variable domain, filled in from reference TRBV7-6 and TRBJ1-1, reads GAGVSQSPRYKVTKRGQDVALRCDPISGHVSLYWYRQALGQGPEFLTYFNYEAQQDKSGLPNDRFSAERPEGSISTLTIQRTEQRDSAMYRCASSLAGPNRVTEAFFGQGTRLTVV.

This chain connects TRBV20-1 to TRBJ2-4, with unresolved D. This CDR3 region has 17 residues. V lost 5 bases, J lost 9 bases, and 29 bases lay in between. CDR1 and CDR2 (germline): DFQATT, SNEGSKA (reference sequence). DNA for the CDR3: TGCAGTGCTTACCCAACATCGTGGACGGGCCGCTGGCCCATTCAGTACTTC. Translation: CSAYPTSWTGRWPIQYF.

A few counts support this clonotype. V gene TRBV28 combines with J gene TRBJ2-1; D is uncertain. Germline V gene lookup returns CDR1 MDHEN and CDR2 SYDVKM. The CDR3 loop spans 16 amino acids. Trimming shortened V by 5 bases and J by 0 bases, and 14 bases separated the two germline ends. The CDR3 spells CASSRQTPSSYNEQFF. DNA of the CDR3: TGTGCCAGCAGTCGGCAGACTCCGAGCTCCTACAATGAGCAGTTCTTC.

In its sample, this clonotype was seen a few times. The chain uses TRBV2 and TRBJ1-2; D perhaps matches TRBD1 (6 bases). Trimming took off 3 bases at V and 4 bases at J, with 9 bases between the two ends. Germline V gives CDR1 SNHLY, CDR2 FYNNEI. The CDR3 is made up of 13 amino acids. This CDR3 is CASSEGGGYGYTF. CDR3 in DNA: TGTGCCAGCAGTGAGGGGGGCGGCTATGGCTACACCTTC.

CDR3 nucleotide sequence: TGTGCCAGCAGCTTAGCAAGTACCGAGCAGTACTTC. Amino acids: CASSLASTEQYF. This chain links TRBV7-9 with TRBJ2-4, with D unresolved. TRBJ2-7 explains the end of the DNA better; the J call may be wrong. The CDR3 runs 12 residues. Germline V gene sequence: CDR1 SEHNR, CDR2 FQNEAQ (reference sequence).